Listed here is a single TCR beta chain. Its antigen is not identified. The assay was immunoSEQ multiplex PCR, and TCRdb's table has in-frame clones only and misses some. The sample consists of tens of thousands of clones, about 88% of them appearing once. These data belong to a study of OX40 agonist ivuxolimab in advanced cancers. The study's findings and limits: Patients with a partial response at 0.1-3.0 mg/kg had among the lowest clonal expansion.

Material: CD4+ or CD8+ T cells sorted from blood, obtained in a trial of the OX40 agonist ivuxolimab. This clonotype originated in an adult with an advanced solid tumor such as melanoma, head and neck, liver or kidney cancer.

CDR3 sequence reads: CASSIGIAAYQETQYF. The CDR3 DNA is TGTGCCAGTAGTATAGGAATAGCCGCGTACCAAGAGACCCAGTACTTC. The chain joins TRBV19 to TRBJ2-5, with D unresolved. In germline, CDR1 is LNHDA, CDR2 SQIVND (reference sequence). Trimming cost V 1 base and J 0 bases, with 12 bases left between them. This CDR3 is built from 16 residues.